This TCR beta chain was observed in a study of T cell changes during pregnancy in multiple sclerosis. Germline V gene data show CDR1 as KGHSH and CDR2 as LQKENI. V gave up 8 bases and J gave up 7 bases; unmatched junction bases: 7. The CDR3 totals 12 residues. The method was immunoSEQ multiplex PCR; TCRdb's version includes in-frame clones alone and lacks a portion of them. The repertoire holds approximately 53,000 clones, around 90% seen once, with roughly 0.36% in the top ten. This rearrangement joins TRBV18 to TRBJ2-5; TRBD1 aligns across 7 bases. This receptor was taken from a female donor with multiple sclerosis, enrolled in a pregnancy study. This specimen consisted of CD4+ T cells from peripheral blood mononuclear cells, obtained before pregnancy. CDR3 region: CASAGTEGTQYF. The CDR3 DNA follows: TGTGCCAGCGCCGGGACAGAGGGGACCCAGTACTTC.